The rows below give T cell receptor beta chains drawn from one sample of a study of T cell repertoires in cytomegalovirus infection. TCRdb fed the reads into MiXCR, producing one record per CDR3 protein. Among fewer than 650,000 distinct CDR3 sequences listed, roughly 42% were seen once. The antigens these receptors bind are not known. The sample here was cultured PBMCs, taken from culture after CMV antigen stimulation. The origin of the receptors is a human donor in good health (CMV status not recorded). Some clones in this sample may be carry-over from other donors' samples. Both conserved end residues are part of each CDR3. D genes are given only for firm matches. The size entry is marked missing in some rows and otherwise reads once, few, many or a size class.

d_call: -; j_call: TRBJ2-1; clone_size: -; v_call: TRBV19; cdr3_aa: CASRRTRPRDEQFF; cdr3_nt: TGTGCCAGTAGGAGGACCCGGCCTCGGGATGAGCAGTTCTTC
d_call: TRBD2; j_call: TRBJ2-1; clone_size: once; v_call: TRBV20-1; cdr3_aa: CSARDGSGTSDNEQFF; cdr3_nt: TGCAGTGCTAGAGATGGGAGCGGGACTAGTGATAATGAGCAGTTCTTC
d_call: -; j_call: TRBJ1-5; clone_size: few; v_call: TRBV19; cdr3_aa: CASSIRQADSNQPQHF; cdr3_nt: TGTGCCAGTAGTATCCGACAGGCCGATAGCAATCAGCCCCAGCATTTT
d_call: TRBD2; j_call: TRBJ2-7; clone_size: few; v_call: TRBV7-9; cdr3_aa: CASSGPGQGATSGSQTYEQYF; cdr3_nt: TGTGCCAGCAGCGGGCCGGGACAGGGCGCAACTAGCGGGAGCCAAACCTACGAGCAGTACTTC
d_call: TRBD2; j_call: TRBJ2-5; clone_size: -; v_call: TRBV7-2; cdr3_aa: CASSLDPSGSRETQYF; cdr3_nt: TGTGCCAGCAGCTTAGATCCTAGCGGGAGCAGAGAGACCCAGTACTTC
d_call: TRBD2; j_call: TRBJ2-1; clone_size: -; v_call: TRBV7-2; cdr3_aa: CASSLRRPGGQFRSYNEQFF; cdr3_nt: TGTGCCAGCAGCTTACGGCGGCCGGGGGGGCAGTTTAGGTCCTACAATGAGCAGTTCTTC
d_call: TRBD2; j_call: TRBJ2-3; clone_size: many; v_call: TRBV7-2; cdr3_aa: CASSGPSGSTDTQYF; cdr3_nt: TGTGCCAGCAGCGGACCTAGCGGGAGTACAGATACGCAGTATTTT
d_call: TRBD1; j_call: TRBJ2-5; clone_size: -; v_call: TRBV3-1; cdr3_aa: CASSQAPGQGAGETQYF; cdr3_nt: TGTGCCAGCAGCCAAGCCCCGGGACAGGGGGCCGGGGAGACCCAGTACTTC
d_call: TRBD1; j_call: TRBJ2-5; clone_size: -; v_call: TRBV12-3/TRBV12-4; cdr3_aa: CASSLSGQGQETQYF; cdr3_nt: TGTGCCAGCAGTTTATCCGGACAGGGACAAGAGACCCAGTACTTC
d_call: TRBD2; j_call: TRBJ2-7; clone_size: -; v_call: TRBV7-8; cdr3_aa: CASKVGLAGEQYF; cdr3_nt: TGTGCCAGCAAAGTGGGACTAGCGGGAGAGCAGTACTTC
d_call: -; j_call: TRBJ2-1; clone_size: few; v_call: TRBV2; cdr3_aa: CASTWVDEQFF; cdr3_nt: TGTGCCAGCACTTGGGTTGATGAGCAGTTCTTC
d_call: -; j_call: TRBJ2-7; clone_size: many; v_call: TRBV7-9; cdr3_aa: CASSFSPYEQYF; cdr3_nt: TGTGCCAGCAGCTTCTCCCCCTACGAGCAGTACTTC
d_call: -; j_call: TRBJ2-5; clone_size: -; v_call: TRBV2; cdr3_aa: CASSGGAYQETQYF; cdr3_nt: TGTGCCAGCAGTGGAGGGGCTTACCAAGAGACCCAGTACTTC
d_call: -; j_call: TRBJ2-7; clone_size: -; v_call: TRBV6-1; cdr3_aa: CASSNNPRDFEQYF; cdr3_nt: TGTGCCAGCAGTAACAACCCCCGGGACTTTGAGCAGTACTTC
d_call: TRBD1; j_call: TRBJ1-4; clone_size: many; v_call: TRBV7-2; cdr3_aa: CASRPRTGVNEKLFF; cdr3_nt: TGTGCCAGCAGACCCCGGACAGGGGTAAACGAAAAACTGTTTTTT
d_call: -; j_call: TRBJ1-5; clone_size: few; v_call: TRBV6-2/TRBV6-3; cdr3_aa: CASSYFGDWRNQPQHF; cdr3_nt: TGTGCCAGCAGTTACTTCGGGGATTGGCGCAATCAGCCCCAGCATTTT
d_call: TRBD2; j_call: TRBJ2-3; clone_size: -; v_call: TRBV5-4; cdr3_aa: CASRPGGRIDTQYF; cdr3_nt: TGTGCCAGCAGGCCGGGGGGGCGGATAGATACGCAGTATTTT
d_call: -; j_call: TRBJ2-3; clone_size: -; v_call: TRBV7-2; cdr3_aa: CASRNTDTQYF; cdr3_nt: TGTGCCAGCAGGAACACAGATACGCAGTATTTT
d_call: -; j_call: TRBJ1-5; clone_size: few; v_call: TRBV6-1; cdr3_aa: CASSAYRQQPQHF; cdr3_nt: TGTGCCAGCAGCGCGTATCGTCAACAGCCCCAGCATTTT
d_call: TRBD1; j_call: TRBJ1-5; clone_size: few; v_call: TRBV28; cdr3_aa: CASSLETGTGGAQHF; cdr3_nt: TGTGCCAGCAGTTTAGAAACCGGGACAGGGGGAGCCCAGCATTTT
d_call: -; j_call: TRBJ2-3; clone_size: few; v_call: TRBV19; cdr3_aa: CASSIQVLEDTQYF; cdr3_nt: TGTGCCAGTAGTATCCAGGTACTCGAAGATACGCAGTATTTT
d_call: TRBD2; j_call: TRBJ2-7; clone_size: -; v_call: TRBV5-6; cdr3_aa: CASSSKLAGAIYEQYF; cdr3_nt: TGTGCCAGCAGCTCGAAACTAGCGGGAGCGATATACGAGCAGTACTTC
d_call: -; j_call: TRBJ1-1; clone_size: -; v_call: TRBV5-1; cdr3_aa: CASSPSDGSAVTEAFF; cdr3_nt: TGCGCCAGCAGCCCAAGTGACGGGTCAGCGGTCACTGAAGCTTTCTTT
d_call: -; j_call: TRBJ1-5; clone_size: -; v_call: TRBV7-9; cdr3_aa: CASSLANGQPQHF; cdr3_nt: TGTGCCAGCAGCTTAGCGAACGGGCAGCCCCAGCATTTT
d_call: -; j_call: TRBJ1-2; clone_size: few; v_call: TRBV12-3/TRBV12-4; cdr3_aa: CASKRVGPNYGYTF; cdr3_nt: TGTGCCAGCAAGAGGGTAGGGCCTAACTATGGCTACACCTTC
d_call: -; j_call: TRBJ2-7; clone_size: few; v_call: TRBV6-2/TRBV6-3; cdr3_aa: CASSRKYEQYF; cdr3_nt: TGTGCCAGCAGTCGCAAATACGAGCAGTACTTC
d_call: -; j_call: TRBJ2-3; clone_size: few; v_call: TRBV7-2; cdr3_aa: CASSVNRVDTQYF; cdr3_nt: TGTGCCAGCAGCGTTAACAGGGTTGATACGCAGTATTTT
d_call: TRBD2; j_call: TRBJ2-3; clone_size: few; v_call: TRBV12-5; cdr3_aa: CASGPTSGGRLVPTQYF; cdr3_nt: TGTGCTAGTGGTCCCACTAGCGGGGGTCGGTTGGTTCCTACGCAGTATTTT
d_call: TRBD1; j_call: TRBJ2-2; clone_size: few; v_call: TRBV7-8; cdr3_aa: CASSLVQGAMGELFF; cdr3_nt: TGTGCCAGCAGCTTAGTCCAGGGGGCTATGGGGGAGCTGTTTTTT
d_call: -; j_call: TRBJ2-1; clone_size: few; v_call: TRBV19; cdr3_aa: CASSPMRGDEQFF; cdr3_nt: TGTGCCAGTAGCCCGATGAGGGGCGATGAGCAGTTCTTC
d_call: TRBD2; j_call: TRBJ2-5; clone_size: -; v_call: TRBV20-1; cdr3_aa: CSATHPGLASTQYF; cdr3_nt: TGCAGTGCGACGCACCCGGGACTAGCGTCGACCCAGTACTTC
d_call: -; j_call: TRBJ2-3; clone_size: -; v_call: TRBV7-2; cdr3_aa: CASTLGSGTDTQYF; cdr3_nt: TGTGCCAGCACCTTAGGGTCAGGCACAGATACGCAGTATTTT
d_call: -; j_call: TRBJ1-2; clone_size: -; v_call: TRBV19; cdr3_aa: CASSMGRANYGYTF; cdr3_nt: TGTGCCAGTAGTATGGGGAGAGCTAACTATGGCTACACCTTC
d_call: TRBD1; j_call: TRBJ1-4; clone_size: -; v_call: TRBV7-9; cdr3_aa: CASSPGTGANEKLFF; cdr3_nt: TGTGCCAGCAGCCCTGGAACAGGGGCTAATGAAAAACTGTTTTTT
d_call: TRBD2; j_call: TRBJ2-5; clone_size: few; v_call: TRBV7-8; cdr3_aa: CASLSQLAGGFGTQYF; cdr3_nt: TGTGCCAGTCTGTCCCAGCTAGCGGGGGGGTTCGGGACCCAGTACTTC
d_call: -; j_call: TRBJ2-5; clone_size: few; v_call: TRBV7-2; cdr3_aa: CASSRSRDPHGETQYF; cdr3_nt: TGTGCCAGCAGCAGATCCCGGGACCCACACGGGGAGACCCAGTACTTC
d_call: -; j_call: TRBJ2-3; clone_size: -; v_call: TRBV4-3; cdr3_aa: CASSRAITDTQYF; cdr3_nt: TGCGCCAGCAGCCGCGCTATCACAGATACGCAGTATTTT
d_call: TRBD2; j_call: TRBJ2-7; clone_size: few; v_call: TRBV11-2; cdr3_aa: CASSLTSGTIEQYF; cdr3_nt: TGTGCCAGCAGCTTGACTAGCGGGACCATCGAGCAGTACTTC
d_call: -; j_call: TRBJ1-5; clone_size: -; v_call: TRBV19; cdr3_aa: CASSPEAHQPQHF; cdr3_nt: TGTGCCAGTAGTCCAGAGGCTCATCAGCCCCAGCATTTT
d_call: TRBD1; j_call: TRBJ2-3; clone_size: -; v_call: TRBV7-2; cdr3_aa: CASSSRTGWYTQYF; cdr3_nt: TGTGCCAGCAGCTCCAGGACAGGGTGGTATACGCAGTATTTT
d_call: -; j_call: TRBJ2-1; clone_size: -; v_call: TRBV19; cdr3_aa: CASLGRAPVSEQFF; cdr3_nt: TGTGCCAGCCTGGGCAGGGCCCCTGTAAGTGAGCAGTTCTTC
d_call: -; j_call: TRBJ1-1; clone_size: once; v_call: TRBV6-6; cdr3_aa: CASRAHRTTEAFF; cdr3_nt: TGTGCCAGCAGAGCCCACAGGACCACTGAAGCTTTCTTT
d_call: TRBD2; j_call: TRBJ2-5; clone_size: -; v_call: TRBV7-2; cdr3_aa: CASSISSGVQETQYF; cdr3_nt: TGTGCCAGCAGCATATCTAGCGGAGTCCAAGAGACCCAGTACTTC
d_call: -; j_call: TRBJ1-3; clone_size: -; v_call: TRBV10-3; cdr3_aa: CAISPSGFRNTIYF; cdr3_nt: TGTGCCATCAGCCCCTCCGGCTTTAGAAACACCATATATTTT
d_call: -; j_call: TRBJ1-5; clone_size: few; v_call: TRBV20-1; cdr3_aa: CSALRVAGFHQPQHF; cdr3_nt: TGCAGTGCCCTTAGGGTGGCAGGGTTTCATCAGCCCCAGCATTTT
d_call: -; j_call: TRBJ1-5; clone_size: -; v_call: TRBV19; cdr3_aa: CASKQGHSNQPQHF; cdr3_nt: TGTGCCAGTAAACAGGGCCATAGCAATCAGCCCCAGCATTTT
d_call: -; j_call: TRBJ2-7; clone_size: -; v_call: TRBV28; cdr3_aa: CASSLQDSRYEQYF; cdr3_nt: TGTGCCAGCAGTTTACAAGACAGCCGCTACGAGCAGTACTTC
d_call: TRBD2; j_call: TRBJ2-1; clone_size: -; v_call: TRBV10-2; cdr3_aa: CASRPRLAGGGEQFF; cdr3_nt: TGCGCCAGCAGGCCCAGACTAGCGGGGGGAGGTGAGCAGTTCTTC
d_call: -; j_call: TRBJ2-5; clone_size: -; v_call: TRBV5-1; cdr3_aa: CASSGGTPQETQYF; cdr3_nt: TGCGCCAGCAGCGGCGGGACCCCACAAGAGACCCAGTACTTC
d_call: -; j_call: TRBJ1-5; clone_size: few; v_call: TRBV7-2; cdr3_aa: CASSLTGRQPQHF; cdr3_nt: TGTGCCAGCAGCCTTACAGGGAGGCAGCCCCAGCATTTT
d_call: -; j_call: TRBJ1-6; clone_size: few; v_call: TRBV12-3/TRBV12-4; cdr3_aa: CASSRWSYNSPLHF; cdr3_nt: TGTGCCAGCAGCCGATGGTCCTATAATTCACCCCTCCACTTT
d_call: TRBD1; j_call: TRBJ1-1; clone_size: many; v_call: TRBV7-2; cdr3_aa: CASSRTGKIMNTEAFF; cdr3_nt: TGTGCCAGCAGCCGGACAGGGAAAATCATGAACACTGAAGCTTTCTTT
d_call: -; j_call: TRBJ2-1; clone_size: -; v_call: TRBV4-3; cdr3_aa: CASSLLIEQFF; cdr3_nt: TGCGCCAGCAGCCTGTTAATCGAGCAGTTCTTC
d_call: TRBD2; j_call: TRBJ2-1; clone_size: -; v_call: TRBV5-1; cdr3_aa: CASSLAVSGGEQFF; cdr3_nt: TGCGCCAGCAGCTTGGCGGTTAGCGGGGGGGAGCAGTTCTTC
d_call: TRBD2; j_call: TRBJ2-7; clone_size: -; v_call: TRBV20-1; cdr3_aa: CSAKRAGGPDEQYF; cdr3_nt: TGCAGTGCTAAACGAGCGGGAGGGCCGGACGAGCAGTACTTC
d_call: -; j_call: TRBJ2-2; clone_size: -; v_call: TRBV7-2; cdr3_aa: CASSLERTGELFF; cdr3_nt: TGTGCCAGCAGTCTTGAGCGGACCGGGGAGCTGTTTTTT
d_call: -; j_call: TRBJ2-7; clone_size: -; v_call: TRBV4-1; cdr3_aa: CASSPTKVRTYEQYF; cdr3_nt: TGCGCCAGCAGCCCGACGAAGGTGAGAACCTACGAGCAGTACTTC